The 27 T cell receptor beta chains listed next were all sequenced from one sample in a study of Ad26.COV2.S vaccination and SARS-CoV-2 variants. The treatment was: around 19 received Ad26.COV2.S at low or high dose, single or two shots; several received placebo; per-sample allocation not given. Samples analyzed were those drawn on day 63 after the first vaccine or placebo injection. Data came from immunoSEQ multiplex PCR; TCRdb stores just in-frame clones and leaves some out. The top ten clones hold 3.6% of a sample with some 420,000 clones, approximately 90% of them seen once. The sample consisted of peripheral blood, taken in a trial of Ad26.COV2.S vaccine versus placebo. The receptors were sampled from a person between 18 and 59 years old who received the Ad26.COV2.S COVID-19 vaccine or a placebo.

The CDR3 region has the DNA TGTGCCAGCAGCTTCCGCGTGGGGAACGGAGGAAATGAAAAACTGTTTTTT. This translates into CASSFRVGNGGNEKLFF. The rearrangement joins TRBV7-9 to TRBJ1-4, with no clear D. This CDR3 has 17 amino acids. Germline V gene data show CDR1 as SEHNR and CDR2 as FQNEAQ (reference sequence). With 3 bases removed from V and 5 bases from J, the gap between germline ends came to 19 bases.

This chain joins TRBV10-3 and TRBJ2-3; 11 bases match TRBD1. J gave up 3 bases and V 7 bases, and 9 bases lay outside the gene matches. Germline CDR1 reads ENHRY; CDR2 reads SYGVKD. This CDR3 comprises 16 residues. Here the CDR3 reads CAITEGQGVPTDTQYF. The CDR3, as DNA: TGTGCCATCACCGAGGGACAGGGGGTTCCGACAGATACGCAGTATTTT.

This chain links TRBV9 with TRBJ2-3, with TRBD2 as a possible D gene (7 bases). V was cut by 0 bases and J by 2 bases, with 22 bases left in between. CDR1 SGDLS and CDR2 YYNGEE come from the germline V gene. The CDR3 covers 19 residues. CDR3 sequence: CASSVASASGGLPTDTQYF. Written as DNA, the CDR3 is TGTGCCAGCAGCGTAGCCAGTGCGTCGGGGGGCCTCCCCACAGATACGCAGTATTTT.

The chain combines TRBV28 with TRBJ1-2; no reliable D call. The V gene's germline CDR1 is MDHEN and CDR2 SYDVKM. V was pared by 6 bases and J by 0 bases, with 17 bases between. The CDR3 is made up of 16 amino acids. CDR3 nucleotides: TGTGCCAGCAGACCCACCTGGACCAGAGCTAACTATGGCTACACCTTC. Amino acid sequence: CASRPTWTRANYGYTF.

The V gene is TRBV6-5, the J gene TRBJ2-2; no firm D call. Germline loops: CDR1 MNHEY, CDR2 SVGAGI. V was clipped by 0 bases and J by 6 bases, with 8 bases between them. This CDR3 spans 14 amino acids. CDR3 sequence reads: CASSYSSSSGELFF. The CDR3 coding sequence is TGTGCCAGCAGTTACTCGAGTAGTTCCGGGGAGCTGTTTTTT.

The gene calls are TRBV7-8 and TRBJ1-2, with 8 positions matching TRBD1. Germline trimming cut 3 bases from V and 3 bases from J; bases unmatched to any gene: 0. The length of the CDR3 is 13 residues. Germline-derived CDR1 and CDR2 are SGHVS and FQNEAQ. The CDR3 protein is CASSLTGDYGYTF. In DNA form, the CDR3 reads TGTGCCAGCAGCTTGACAGGGGACTATGGCTACACCTTC.

The chain joins TRBV30 to TRBJ1-6; 8 positions match TRBD1. This CDR3 spans 16 amino acids. V shed 2 bases and J 0 bases; nucleotides not matched to a gene: 3. Germline CDR1 and CDR2: GTSNPN and SVGIG (reference sequence). The CDR3 nucleotides are TGTGCCTGGAGTTCAGGGGGCCGCTCCTATAATTCACCCCTCCACTTT. Encoded protein: CAWSSGGRSYNSPLHF.

This chain joins TRBV27 and TRBJ1-2; D call uncertain. Trimming removed 2 bases from V and 5 bases from J, with 15 bases in between. Germline V gene sequence: CDR1 MNHEY, CDR2 SMNVEV (reference sequence). CDR3 size: 15 residues. CDR3 bases: TGTGCCAGCAGTTTAAGGGTGGGCGGATTTTATGGCTACACCTTC. This sequence encodes CASSLRVGGFYGYTF.

The chain is built from TRBV29-1 and TRBJ1-6; D unresolved. Per the germline V gene, CDR1 is SQVTM and CDR2 is ANQGSEA. The CDR3 contains 9 residues. Trimming removed 8 bases at V and 13 bases at J, with 9 bases between. CDR3 loop: CSRRPPLHF. The CDR3 bases are TGCAGCCGTCGGCCGCCCCTCCACTTT.

CDR3 in DNA: TGTGCCAGCAGCAAAGGGACTGGGCTGATCATTATCAGTTTC. Residues: CASSKGTGLIIISF. The V and J genes are TRBV21-1 and TRBJ2-7; TRBD2 is the table's D call and was not checked against the DNA. TRBV21-1 is noted as a pseudogene. The CDR3 has 14 residues.

The chain employs TRBV28 and TRBJ2-5; the D is unclear. The V gene's germline CDR1 is MDHEN and CDR2 SYDVKM. This CDR3 spans 16 amino acids. V was clipped by 4 bases and J by 3 bases, with 18 bases between them. The CDR3 loop is CASSSQRRAPKETQYF. CDR3 coding DNA: TGTGCCAGCAGTTCTCAACGCCGGGCGCCGAAAGAGACCCAGTACTTC. Full variable domain (remainder filled in from reference TRBV28 and TRBJ2-5): DVKVTQSSRYLVKRTGEKVFLECVQDMDHENMFWYRQDPGLGLRLIYFSYDVKMKEKGDIPEGYSVSREKKERFSLILESASTNQTSMYLCASSSQRRAPKETQYFGPGTRLLVL.

The chain carries TRBV4-3 and TRBJ1-1, with D tentatively TRBD1 (5 bases). This CDR3 is built from 14 residues. Trimming took off 1 base at V and 5 bases at J, with 11 bases between the two ends. Germline V gene lookup returns CDR1 LGHNA and CDR2 YSLEER. DNA for the CDR3: TGCGCCAGCAGCCAAGGATTTCGGGGGACTGAAGCTTTCTTT. Its translation is CASSQGFRGTEAFF.

The chain couples TRBV19 to TRBJ2-7, with 8 bases that match TRBD1. V lost 5 bases, J lost 2 bases, and 5 bases stayed unmatched. The CDR3 consists of 14 residues. Germline-derived CDR1 and CDR2 are LNHDA and SQIVND (reference sequence). The CDR3 reads CASSFPGQAYEQYF. The DNA of the CDR3 is TGTGCCAGTAGTTTTCCGGGACAGGCCTACGAGCAGTACTTC. Looking up the rest from reference TRBV19 and TRBJ2-7 gives the full variable domain: DGGITQSPKYLFRKEGQNVTLSCEQNLNHDAMYWYRQDPGQGLRLIYYSQIVNDFQKGDIAEGYSVSREKKESFPLTVTSAQKNPTAFYLCASSFPGQAYEQYFGPGTRLTVT.

The chain recombines TRBV5-4 with TRBJ1-6; D remains ambiguous. V lost 4 bases and J lost 7, with 12 bases in between. The CDR3 is 14 amino acids. Germline assignment: CDR1 SGHNT and CDR2 YYREEE (reference sequence). The CDR3 sequence is CASSGRQLNSPLHF. The CDR3 coding sequence is TGTGCCAGCAGCGGGAGGCAGCTAAATTCACCCCTCCACTTT.

The gene calls are TRBV5-6 and TRBJ2-6, with TRBD2 matching 8 bases. Trimming took 9 bases from V and 1 from J; bases not matched to a gene: 15. CDR3 size: 18 residues. The germline CDR1 and CDR2 sequences are SGHDT and YYEEEE. In DNA, the CDR3 is TGTGCCACCGGGCGGGGGGCGATTGGGATTTCTGGGGCCAACGTCCTGACTTTC. Translation: CATGRGAIGISGANVLTF. The full variable domain, its missing parts supplied by reference TRBV5-6 and TRBJ2-6, is DAGVTQSPTHLIKTRGQQVTLRCSPKSGHDTVSWYQQALGQGPQFIFQYYEEEERQRGNFPDRFSGHQFPNYSSELNVNALLLGDSALYLCATGRGAIGISGANVLTFGAGSRLTVL.

The gene calls are TRBV3-1 (or the pseudogene TRBV3-2) and TRBJ2-7; 9 bases line up with TRBD1. J was trimmed by 4 bases and V by 0 bases; bases with no gene match: 7. The CDR3 length is 16 residues. Germline-derived CDR1 and CDR2 are LGHDT and YNNKEL (reference sequence). The CDR3 loop is CASSQDRGQGPYEQYF. The CDR3 DNA is TGTGCCAGCAGCCAAGATCGGGGACAGGGCCCATACGAGCAGTACTTC.

The table lists this clone with a count of one. V is TRBV9 and J is TRBJ2-3; D assignment may be TRBD1 or TRBD2 (5 bases each). The CDR3 runs to 16 residues. The V and J ends lost 0 bases and 5 bases respectively, with 16 bases between them. CDR1 is SGDLS, CDR2 YYNGEE, per germline. The CDR3 nucleotides read TGTGCCAGCAGCGTAGGGCCGGGCTCGGGGCGAGATACGCAGTATTTT. Protein: CASSVGPGSGRDTQYF.

The chain has TRBV5-1 and TRBJ1-4, with D uncertain. Deletions cut 2 bases from V and 4 bases from J, with 9 bases between. CDR1 is SGHRS and CDR2 is YFSETQ in the germline V gene. This CDR3 spans 14 amino acids. CDR3 sequence (DNA): TGCGCCAGCAGCTTCGATGGTGATAATGAAAAACTGTTTTTT. This codes for CASSFDGDNEKLFF.

The chain couples TRBV10-2 to TRBJ2-2, with D uncertain. This CDR3 is 12 amino acids long. With 6 bases removed from V and 7 bases from J, the gap between germline ends came to 9 bases. Per germline, CDR1 WSHSY and CDR2 SAAADI. This CDR3 is CASSEVVGELFF. In nucleotides, the CDR3 is TGCGCCAGCAGCGAAGTGGTCGGGGAGCTGTTTTTT.

The rearrangement joins TRBV10-2 to TRBJ2-5, with 10 bases lining up with TRBD2. The CDR3 length is 14 residues. V dropped 6 bases and J dropped 3; count of bases not matched to a gene: 4. The germline V gene encodes CDR1 WSHSY and CDR2 SAAADI. DNA for the CDR3: TGCGCCAGCAGACCTGGACTAGCGGAAGAGACCCAGTACTTC. Translating it yields CASRPGLAEETQYF.

Only one count was recorded for this clone. The J gene is TRBJ2-7, the V gene TRBV6-6, with D possibly matching TRBD1 (6 bases). The length of the CDR3 is 13 residues. Germline V gives CDR1 MNHNY, CDR2 SVGAGI (reference sequence). V was trimmed by 5 bases and J by 5 bases, leaving 13 bases between them. The CDR3 DNA sequence: TGTGCCAGCAGTCAAGACAGGAGGCACGAGCAGTACTTC. Amino acid sequence: CASSQDRRHEQYF.

The gene calls are TRBV3-1 (or the pseudogene TRBV3-2) and TRBJ1-2; D is unresolved. CDR3 length: 11 amino acids. Trimming pared 3 bases from V and 4 bases from J, leaving 3 bases between. Germline CDR1 and CDR2: LGHDT and YNNKEL (reference sequence). CDR3 region: CASSHLYGYTF. In DNA form, the CDR3 reads TGTGCCAGCAGCCACCTCTATGGCTACACCTTC.

This rearrangement joins TRBV19 to TRBJ2-6; a possible D gene is TRBD2 (6 bases). Between the trimmed V and J ends, which lost 8 bases and 2 bases, there was a span of 16 bases. Germline assignment: CDR1 LNHDA and CDR2 SQIVND (reference sequence). This CDR3 is built from 16 residues. The CDR3 DNA is TGTGCCAGTGGATTGGGGGGAGGCCCTGGGGCCAACGTCCTGACTTTC. Encoded protein: CASGLGGGPGANVLTF.

The chain is built from TRBV21-1 and TRBJ2-5; the table gives TRBD1 as D, unverified against the DNA. TRBV21-1 is deemed a pseudogene. The CDR3 has 19 amino acids. CDR3: CASSKGSRGPGGGVGTQYF. The DNA for the CDR3 is TGTGCCAGCAGCAAAGGGTCGAGGGGGCCAGGCGGAGGGGTCGGGACCCAGTACTTC.

J is TRBJ2-2 and V is TRBV15; D unclear. This CDR3 comprises 14 residues. V was clipped by 4 bases and J by 3 bases, with 9 bases between them. CDR1 and CDR2 from the germline V gene are LNHNV and YYDKDF (reference sequence). The DNA for the CDR3 is TGTGCCACCAGCAAGGAAAGGGACACCGGGGAGCTGTTTTTT. The encoded protein is CATSKERDTGELFF.

This clone was seen a single time. The same CDR3 can be traced to other DNA sequences in this sample. The CDR3 nucleotides are TGCGCCAGCAGCCAAGATGAACAGGGGGCTTACGAGCAGTACTTC. Translating gives CASSQDEQGAYEQYF. This sequence joins TRBV4-3 and TRBJ2-7, with 9 nucleotides matching TRBD1. V dropped 0 bases and J dropped 4; count of bases not matched to a gene: 4. The CDR3 totals 15 residues. Germline V gene data show CDR1 as LGHNA and CDR2 as YSLEER.

The CDR3: CASSSKTRRRETQYF. In DNA form, the CDR3 reads TGTGCCAGCAGCTCTAAGACTAGGAGGAGAGAGACCCAGTACTTC. V is TRBV7-9 and J is TRBJ2-5, with D tentatively TRBD2 (6 bases). CDR1 and CDR2 from the germline V gene are SEHNR and FQNEAQ (reference sequence). Trimming pared 4 bases from V and 4 bases from J, leaving 16 bases between. The CDR3 is made up of 15 amino acids.